A selection of T cell receptor beta chains follows, all from one sample in a study of T cell repertoires in cytomegalovirus infection. MiXCR, run by TCRdb on the reads, gives a single entry per CDR3 protein. The sample records some 560,000 distinct CDR3 sequences, around two fifths being singletons. No antigens are known for them. The sequenced sample was cultured PBMCs, obtained from culture after CMV antigen stimulation. These receptor sequences come from a human donor in good health (CMV status not recorded). Some clones in this sample may be carry-over from other donors' samples. Both conserved end residues are part of each CDR3. The D gene is left open where the match is weak. Clone size, where shown, is once, few, many, or a class for clones that have expanded.

clone size: many
D gene: .
V gene: TRBV7-6
J gene: TRBJ1-5
CDR3 DNA: TGTGCCAGCAGCTTGGGGAACAATCAGCCCCAGCATTTT
CDR3 protein: CASSLGNNQPQHF

clone size: few
D gene: .
V gene: TRBV2
J gene: TRBJ2-2
CDR3 DNA: TGTGCCAGCAGTGTTGACAGGATTAACACCGGGGAGCTGTTTTTT
CDR3 protein: CASSVDRINTGELFF

clone size: .
D gene: .
V gene: TRBV24-1
J gene: TRBJ2-1
CDR3 DNA: TGTGCCACCAGTGGTGGGTCGAGCTCCTACAATGAGCAGTTCTTC
CDR3 protein: CATSGGSSSYNEQFF

clone size: .
D gene: .
V gene: TRBV19
J gene: TRBJ1-5
CDR3 DNA: TGTGCCACCTCGCCTTGGGGCGACAGCAATCAGCCCCAGCATTTT
CDR3 protein: CATSPWGDSNQPQHF

clone size: few
D gene: .
V gene: TRBV5-6
J gene: TRBJ2-7
CDR3 DNA: TGTGCCAGCAGTGCCGGGATAACAGTCTCCTACGAGCAGTACTTC
CDR3 protein: CASSAGITVSYEQYF

clone size: .
D gene: TRBD1
V gene: TRBV7-8
J gene: TRBJ2-2
CDR3 DNA: TGTGCCAGCAGCCCCGGCGGGACAGGAAACACCGGGGAGCTGTTTTTT
CDR3 protein: CASSPGGTGNTGELFF

clone size: .
D gene: .
V gene: TRBV12-3/TRBV12-4
J gene: TRBJ1-2
CDR3 DNA: TGTGCCAGCAGTTTAGCGCTAGTTGGGGTTTATGGCTACACCTTC
CDR3 protein: CASSLALVGVYGYTF

clone size: .
D gene: TRBD1
V gene: TRBV28
J gene: TRBJ1-2
CDR3 DNA: TGTGCCAGCAGTTTGGGACAGGGGGCTCCTTATGCTGGCTACACCTTC
CDR3 protein: CASSLGQGAPYAGYTF

clone size: few
D gene: .
V gene: TRBV7-2
J gene: TRBJ2-7
CDR3 DNA: TGTGCCAGCAGCTTTAGCGGAGACGCATACGAGCAGTACTTC
CDR3 protein: CASSFSGDAYEQYF

clone size: many
D gene: .
V gene: TRBV12-5
J gene: TRBJ1-2
CDR3 DNA: TGTGCTAGTGCCCGGGGGAACTATGGCTACACCTTC
CDR3 protein: CASARGNYGYTF

clone size: few
D gene: .
V gene: TRBV4-2
J gene: TRBJ2-5
CDR3 DNA: TGTGCCAGCAGCCAAGAAATCGGGGGAGAGACCCAGTACTTC
CDR3 protein: CASSQEIGGETQYF

clone size: .
D gene: .
V gene: TRBV10-2
J gene: TRBJ2-2
CDR3 DNA: TGCGCCAGCAGTGAGATGGGCTTCACCGGGGAGCTGTTTTTT
CDR3 protein: CASSEMGFTGELFF

clone size: .
D gene: .
V gene: TRBV29-1
J gene: TRBJ2-6
CDR3 DNA: TGCAGCGTTGAAGATCCGTTCTTGGCGAATGGGGCCAACGTCCTGACTTTC
CDR3 protein: CSVEDPFLANGANVLTF

clone size: few
D gene: TRBD2
V gene: TRBV7-6
J gene: TRBJ2-2
CDR3 DNA: TGTGCCAGCAGCTTAGGCCGGTTACTAGCGGGGGGCAGCACCGGGGAGCTGTTTTTT
CDR3 protein: CASSLGRLLAGGSTGELFF

clone size: many
D gene: .
V gene: TRBV7-2
J gene: TRBJ2-1
CDR3 DNA: TGTGCCAGCAGCTTGATGTGGGGGTACAATGAGCAGTTCTTC
CDR3 protein: CASSLMWGYNEQFF

clone size: .
D gene: .
V gene: TRBV27
J gene: TRBJ2-1
CDR3 DNA: TGTGCCAGCAGTTTCGTGAGGGGCTCGGGTGAGCAGTTCTTC
CDR3 protein: CASSFVRGSGEQFF

clone size: .
D gene: TRBD2
V gene: TRBV4-1
J gene: TRBJ2-5
CDR3 DNA: TGCGCCAGCAGCCTCCTGAAGGGCCTAGCGGGGGGAAAAGAGACCCAGTACTTC
CDR3 protein: CASSLLKGLAGGKETQYF

clone size: .
D gene: .
V gene: TRBV7-2
J gene: TRBJ2-1
CDR3 DNA: TGTGCCAGCAGCTATAACTCCTACAATGAGCAGTTCTTC
CDR3 protein: CASSYNSYNEQFF

clone size: few
D gene: .
V gene: TRBV28
J gene: TRBJ1-5
CDR3 DNA: TGTGCCATTACAGGGTTAGGCAATCAGCCCCAGCATTTT
CDR3 protein: CAITGLGNQPQHF

clone size: .
D gene: .
V gene: TRBV28
J gene: TRBJ2-3
CDR3 DNA: TGTGCCAGCAGTTTTCAGCCTTTGGGGACAGATACGCAGTATTTT
CDR3 protein: CASSFQPLGTDTQYF

clone size: .
D gene: TRBD1
V gene: TRBV7-2
J gene: TRBJ2-1
CDR3 DNA: TGTGCCAGCAGCCACCCAACAGGGGTAGATGAGCAGTTCTTC
CDR3 protein: CASSHPTGVDEQFF

clone size: few
D gene: TRBD2
V gene: TRBV7-2
J gene: TRBJ2-3
CDR3 DNA: TGTGCCAGCAGCTTAGGCCCCCCCGGGGGGGCCGGAGATACGCAGTATTTT
CDR3 protein: CASSLGPPGGAGDTQYF

clone size: .
D gene: .
V gene: TRBV20-1
J gene: TRBJ2-3
CDR3 DNA: TGCAGTGCGGCCGTGATGTCTCTAGATACGCAGTATTTT
CDR3 protein: CSAAVMSLDTQYF

clone size: few
D gene: TRBD1
V gene: TRBV20-1
J gene: TRBJ2-4
CDR3 DNA: TGCAGTGCTAGATCGTCGGGCAGGGGGAAAAACATTCAGTACTTC
CDR3 protein: CSARSSGRGKNIQYF

clone size: .
D gene: .
V gene: TRBV12-3/TRBV12-4
J gene: TRBJ2-1
CDR3 DNA: TGTGCCAGCAGGACGACAGGAGCACCCCACAATGAGCAGTTCTTC
CDR3 protein: CASRTTGAPHNEQFF

clone size: .
D gene: .
V gene: TRBV5-4
J gene: TRBJ2-7
CDR3 DNA: TGTGCCAGCAGGCGGCCCGGGGGCGAGCAGTACTTC
CDR3 protein: CASRRPGGEQYF

clone size: .
D gene: .
V gene: TRBV2
J gene: TRBJ2-1
CDR3 DNA: TGTGCCAGCAGTGAAGCGGGCCAGTCCTACAATGAGCAGTTCTTC
CDR3 protein: CASSEAGQSYNEQFF

clone size: few
D gene: TRBD1
V gene: TRBV4-1
J gene: TRBJ2-1
CDR3 DNA: TGCGCCAGCAGCCTAGGACCGTATGTGGGACAGGGGTCCTACAATGAGCAGTTCTTC
CDR3 protein: CASSLGPYVGQGSYNEQFF

clone size: .
D gene: .
V gene: TRBV27
J gene: TRBJ1-1
CDR3 DNA: TGTGCCAGCAGTTCTAGCCCTTTTGGGGTGAGGACTGAAGCTTTCTTT
CDR3 protein: CASSSSPFGVRTEAFF

clone size: few
D gene: TRBD1
V gene: TRBV7-9
J gene: TRBJ2-3
CDR3 DNA: TGTGCCAGCAGCCCGACAGGGTCCCACTGGGCAGATACGCAGTATTTT
CDR3 protein: CASSPTGSHWADTQYF

clone size: .
D gene: .
V gene: TRBV20-1
J gene: TRBJ2-3
CDR3 DNA: TGCAGTGCTAGGTCTCTCTCTGACACAGATACGCAGTATTTT
CDR3 protein: CSARSLSDTDTQYF

clone size: .
D gene: .
V gene: TRBV7-9
J gene: TRBJ2-1
CDR3 DNA: TGTGCCAGCAGCTTGGGGCAGGGGCGTGAGCAGTTCTTC
CDR3 protein: CASSLGQGREQFF

clone size: .
D gene: .
V gene: TRBV18
J gene: TRBJ2-2
CDR3 DNA: TGTGCCAGCTCACCAAGGACAGCTTACACCGGGGAGCTGTTTTTT
CDR3 protein: CASSPRTAYTGELFF

clone size: few
D gene: .
V gene: TRBV20-1
J gene: TRBJ1-3
CDR3 DNA: TGCAGTGCCAGGTCAGGGACTGGAAACACCATATATTTT
CDR3 protein: CSARSGTGNTIYF

clone size: .
D gene: .
V gene: TRBV11-2
J gene: TRBJ2-5
CDR3 DNA: TGTGCCAGCAGCTTAGATCTAACCCAGTACTTC
CDR3 protein: CASSLDLTQYF